The TCR beta chain under discussion was sequenced for a study of Graves' ophthalmopathy and Graves' hyperthyroidism. Study observations and caveats: Stable hyperthyroidism and ophthalmopathy were told apart by a 13-signature model, which achieved just over 85% sensitivity and almost 82% specificity. Blood also harbored most expanded thyroid clonotypes above 0.001 frequency.

On this clonotype: Its cognate antigen is unknown.

Germline CDR1 DFQATT, CDR2 SNEGSKA (reference sequence). This CDR3 is 16 amino acids long. Clinicians diagnosed using symptoms, serum thyroxine, TRAb, thyroid ultrasound and orbital computed tomography. RNA served as the template for amplifying TCR beta CDR3 regions. RT-PCR in the first round used HTBI primers; a second-round multiplex PCR followed. Via MiXCR, TCRdb re-called the multiplex PCR reads, giving one row per CDR3 protein. The table lists 500,000 to 600,000 distinct CDR3 sequences, about 40% of them singletons, with around 4.6% in the top ten. This clonotype was obtained from an adult man with Graves' hyperthyroidism. Source material: peripheral blood or thyroid tissue (not recorded which). V is TRBV20-1 and J is TRBJ2-5; 8 nucleotides match TRBD2. The end of the DNA is better explained by TRBJ2-1, so the J call may be wrong. CDR3 loop: CSATHGGQREKNEQFF. CDR3 nucleotides: TGCAGTGCCACGCACGGCGGCCAGCGGGAGAAAAATGAGCAGTTCTTC.